These 7 T cell receptor beta chains were sequenced from one sample in a study of shared clonotypes between healthy human individuals. Using immunoSEQ multiplex PCR, the repertoire was profiled, and TCRdb retains in-frame clones only, with some absent. The sample lists 1.5 million to 2.5 million clones; approximately 95% were seen once. It was CD45RO-negative cells, positively selected for CCR7, that made up naive CD8 cells, with terminally differentiated effector memory CD45RA+ cells excluded. Sequencing input: naive CD8+ T cells sorted from blood. The receptors were sampled from a man between 18 and 35 years old in good health.

The CDR3, as DNA: TGCGCCAGCAGCTTGGCGACAGGCCACTATGGCTACACCTTC. Amino acids: CASSLATGHYGYTF. This chain joins TRBV5-1 and TRBJ1-2; D perhaps matches TRBD1 (6 bases). Germline CDR1 and CDR2: SGHRS and YFSETQ. With 0 bases removed from V and 3 bases from J, the gap between germline ends came to 9 bases. The CDR3 is made up of 14 amino acids.

Remarks on this clone: Additional DNA sequences in this sample encode the identical CDR3. The CDR3 protein is CASSYSDSPYEQYF. CDR3 DNA sequence: TGTGCCAGCAGTTACTCGGACTCCCCCTACGAGCAGTACTTC. The chain joins TRBV6-5 to TRBJ2-7, with D possibly TRBD2 on 5 matching bases. The germline gives CDR1 MNHEY, CDR2 SVGAGI. CDR3 length equals 14 residues. The germline V and J ends were trimmed by 0 bases and 2 bases, with 8 bases remaining between them.

This clone was picked up one time. The rearrangement joins TRBV11-2 to TRBJ1-1; D gene ambiguous. Germline CDR1 and CDR2: SGHAT and FQNNGV. The ends were cut back, 1 base at V and 0 bases at J, with 12 bases in the middle. The CDR3 has 16 amino acids. Here the CDR3 DNA reads TGTGCCAGCAGCTTAGGCCCAGGTACCATGAACACTGAAGCTTTCTTT. It encodes CASSLGPGTMNTEAFF.

This chain joins TRBV29-1 and TRBJ2-5, with TRBD1 identical over 8 bases. There are 12 residues in the CDR3. CDR1 and CDR2 (germline): SQVTM, ANQGSEA. The ends lost 4 bases at V and 5 bases at J; junction bases unmatched: 3. CDR3 coding DNA: TGCAGCGTTGTACAGGGGGAGGAGACCCAGTACTTC. Encoded protein: CSVVQGEETQYF.

This rearrangement joins TRBV10-3 to TRBJ2-7; a weak D match, TRBD2 (5 bases). Trimming shortened V by 4 bases and J by 0 bases, and 13 bases separated the two germline ends. Germline loops: CDR1 ENHRY, CDR2 SYGVKD. The CDR3 runs 15 residues. In nucleotides, the CDR3 is TGTGCCATCAGTGTTTTTCAGGAGGCCTCCTACGAGCAGTACTTC. Translated: CAISVFQEASYEQYF.

The chain recombines TRBV4-1 with TRBJ2-3; TRBD2 agrees at 9 bases. The CDR3 totals 17 residues. From germline, CDR1 is MGHRA and CDR2 YSYEKL. With 4 bases clipped from V and 0 bases from J, the junction kept 8 bases outside the gene matches. CDR3 nucleotide sequence: TGCGCCAGCAGCCGTACACTAAGCGGGAGGAGCACAGATACGCAGTATTTT. It is translated as CASSRTLSGRSTDTQYF.

The table lists this clone with a count of one. V and J are TRBV30 and TRBJ2-1; maybe TRBD1 (6 bases). The CDR3 has 12 residues. CDR1 and CDR2 (germline): GTSNPN, SVGIG (reference sequence). Between the trimmed V and J ends, which lost 1 base and 7 bases, there was a span of 8 bases. The CDR3 region has the DNA TGTGCCTGGAGTGGACAGGATAATGAGCAGTTCTTC. Its protein is CAWSGQDNEQFF.